Presented here are 14 T cell receptor beta chains from one specimen sequenced in a study of blood T cell repertoires in COVID-19. Assay used: immunoSEQ multiplex PCR; TCRdb lists only in-frame clones, some missing. This sample yields 190,000 or so clones, of which 80% to 90% are seen a single time; 6.2% belongs to the top ten. Sequencing was done on a sample of peripheral blood. Receptors were obtained from a man in his sixties who had recovered from COVID-19.

The DNA of the CDR3 is TGTGCCAGCAGCCAAGATGCAGCAGGGTTATATGGCTACACCTTC. Its protein is CASSQDAAGLYGYTF. This chain joins TRBV3-1 (or the pseudogene TRBV3-2) and TRBJ1-2; a possible D gene is TRBD1 (5 bases). This CDR3 is built from 15 residues. Trimming took off 0 bases at V and 5 bases at J, with 13 bases between the two ends. CDR1 and CDR2 from the germline V gene are LGHDT and YNNKEL (reference sequence).

The J gene is TRBJ2-1, the V gene TRBV6-5, with 7 bases fitting TRBD2. J was trimmed by 3 bases and V by 7 bases; bases with no gene match: 6. In germline, CDR1 is MNHEY, CDR2 SVGAGI. The CDR3 has 14 residues. CDR3 in DNA: TGTGCCAGCAAAGCGGGGCCCGACTACAATGAGCAGTTCTTC. Protein product: CASKAGPDYNEQFF.

This clone was picked up a small number of times. The chain recombines TRBV2 with TRBJ1-5; D unclear. Germline CDR1 and CDR2: SNHLY and FYNNEI. This CDR3 has 15 residues. Trimming cost V 8 bases and J 4 bases, with 18 bases left between them. CDR3 sequence reads: CASQPWRVGNQPQHF. The CDR3, as DNA: TGTGCCAGCCAGCCATGGAGGGTTGGGAATCAGCCCCAGCATTTT.

This chain connects TRBV5-1 to TRBJ2-5; TRBD1 matches 11 bases. This CDR3 spans 16 amino acids. Germline loops: CDR1 SGHRS, CDR2 YFSETQ. V shed 4 bases and J 3 bases; nucleotides not matched to a gene: 8. Here the CDR3 DNA reads TGCGCCAGCAGCATTGGGGGGACAGGGGGTAAAGAGACCCAGTACTTC. Residues: CASSIGGTGGKETQYF.

The chain has TRBV4-2 and TRBJ2-3, with D maybe TRBD2 (7 bases). Trimming took 3 bases from V and 4 from J, leaving 17 bases between them. This CDR3 has 16 residues. The germline V gene has CDR1 LGHNA and CDR2 YNFKEQ. CDR3 coding DNA: TGTGCCAGCAGCCATAGACCTTCGGGGGGCCCAGATACGCAGTATTTT. Its protein product is CASSHRPSGGPDTQYF.

The genes are TRBV7-2 and TRBJ2-5; no definite D call. CDR1 and CDR2 (germline): SGHTA, FQGNSA. V was pared by 6 bases and J by 4 bases, with 12 bases between. The CDR3 is made up of 13 amino acids. The DNA of the CDR3 is TGTGCCAGCAGTCGAGGATTGGGAGAGACCCAGTACTTC. It encodes CASSRGLGETQYF.

Concerning this clone: This specimen includes other DNA sequences encoding the same CDR3. The chain links TRBV29-1 to TRBJ2-2; a possible D gene is TRBD1 (6 bases). The CDR3 sequence is 13 residues long. Germline CDR1 and CDR2: SQVTM and ANQGSEA. The V end lost 7 bases, the J end lost 0 bases, and 9 bases lay between the germline ends. Written as DNA, the CDR3 is TGCAGCGGGCAGGGGTCGAACACCGGGGAGCTGTTTTTT. Its translation is CSGQGSNTGELFF.

This chain connects TRBV18 to TRBJ1-1; 8 nucleotides align to TRBD1. V shed 2 bases, J shed 10 bases, and the junction held 6 bases outside the gene matches. CDR1 and CDR2 from the germline V gene are KGHSH and LQKENI. This CDR3 spans 13 amino acids. The chain's CDR3 is CASSPGQGARAFF. In DNA, the CDR3 is TGTGCCAGCTCACCAGGACAGGGAGCACGAGCTTTCTTT.

This chain links TRBV27 with TRBJ2-7, with 7 positions matching TRBD1. The CDR3 runs to 14 residues. V was pared by 3 bases and J by 6 bases, with 8 bases of the junction left unmatched. From germline, CDR1 is MNHEY and CDR2 SMNVEV (reference sequence). CDR3 sequence: CASSFIGGATEQYF. The DNA for the CDR3 is TGTGCCAGCAGTTTTATAGGGGGCGCGACCGAGCAGTACTTC.

J is TRBJ2-5 and V is TRBV5-1; possibly TRBD1 for D (8 bases). The V end lost 2 bases, the J end lost 5 bases, and 16 bases lay between the germline ends. CDR1 is SGHRS, CDR2 YFSETQ, per germline. The length of the CDR3 is 15 residues. The CDR3 sequence is CASSLTGGATETQYF. In nucleotides, the CDR3 is TGCGCCAGCAGCTTAACAGGGGGGGCCACGGAGACCCAGTACTTC.

The chain uses TRBV28 and TRBJ2-2; perhaps TRBD1 as D (6 bases). This CDR3 has 14 amino acids. Between the trimmed V and J ends, which lost 9 bases and 4 bases, there was a span of 15 bases. Germline CDR1 is MDHEN and CDR2 is SYDVKM. The CDR3 coding sequence is TGTGCCAGTGGATCCGGACAGTTCACCGGGGAGCTGTTTTTT. This translates into CASGSGQFTGELFF. Full variable domain (remainder filled in from reference TRBV28 and TRBJ2-2): DVKVTQSSRYLVKRTGEKVFLECVQDMDHENMFWYRQDPGLGLRLIYFSYDVKMKEKGDIPEGYSVSREKKERFSLILESASTNQTSMYLCASGSGQFTGELFFGEGSRLTVL.

The genes are TRBV5-4 and TRBJ1-2; 7 bases are shared with TRBD1. V was clipped by 4 bases and J by 4 bases; unmatched bases: 4. CDR3 length: 13 residues. Germline V gives CDR1 SGHNT, CDR2 YYREEE (reference sequence). The CDR3 coding sequence is TGTGCCAGCAGCAGGGACAGCACCTATGGCTACACCTTC. This gives the protein CASSRDSTYGYTF.

The gene calls are TRBV5-1 and TRBJ2-7; 9 bases line up with TRBD2. Trimming took 2 bases from V and 2 from J; bases not matched to a gene: 8. Germline values: CDR1 SGHRS, CDR2 YFSETQ. CDR3 size: 16 residues. The DNA of the CDR3 is TGCGCCAGCAGCTTTATACTAGCGGGTACCACCTACGAGCAGTACTTC. It encodes CASSFILAGTTYEQYF.

The chain employs TRBV11-3 and TRBJ2-2; the D gene is possibly TRBD1 (5 bases). The CDR3 is 18 amino acids. Germline CDR1 and CDR2: SGHNT and YENEEA. Trimming removed 0 bases at V and 1 base at J, with 15 bases between. The CDR3 DNA sequence: TGTGCCAGCAGCTTAGATCACGCAGGGTCGGGGAACACCGGGGAGCTGTTTTTT. This sequence encodes CASSLDHAGSGNTGELFF.